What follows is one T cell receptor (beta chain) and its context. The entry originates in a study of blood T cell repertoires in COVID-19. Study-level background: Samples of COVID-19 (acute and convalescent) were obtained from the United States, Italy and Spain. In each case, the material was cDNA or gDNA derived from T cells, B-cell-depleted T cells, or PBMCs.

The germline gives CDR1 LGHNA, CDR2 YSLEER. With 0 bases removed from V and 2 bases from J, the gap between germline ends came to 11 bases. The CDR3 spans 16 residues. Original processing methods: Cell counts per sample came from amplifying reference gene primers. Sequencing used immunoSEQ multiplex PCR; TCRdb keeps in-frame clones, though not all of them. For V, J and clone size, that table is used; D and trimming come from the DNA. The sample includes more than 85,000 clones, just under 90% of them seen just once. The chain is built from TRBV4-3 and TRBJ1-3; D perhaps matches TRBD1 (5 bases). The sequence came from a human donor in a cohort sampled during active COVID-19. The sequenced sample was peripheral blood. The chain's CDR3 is CASSQETGRAGNTIYF. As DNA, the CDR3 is TGCGCCAGCAGCCAAGAAACAGGAAGGGCTGGAAACACCATATATTTT.